This passage covers 26 T cell receptor beta chains from one sample sequenced in a study of OX40 agonist ivuxolimab in advanced cancers. Using immunoSEQ multiplex PCR, the repertoire was profiled, and TCRdb retains in-frame clones only, with some absent. Here the sample spans tens of thousands of clones, more than 85% being singletons. The sample in question was CD4+ or CD8+ T cells sorted from blood, obtained in a trial of the OX40 agonist ivuxolimab. Receptors were obtained from an adult with an advanced solid tumor such as melanoma, head and neck, liver or kidney cancer.

The gene calls are TRBV19 and TRBJ1-5; D is uncertain. V was shortened by 9 bases and J by 2 bases, with 20 bases between the two germline ends. The CDR3 has 16 amino acids. Germline V gives CDR1 LNHDA, CDR2 SQIVND (reference sequence). The CDR3 loop is CASRRVPGRRNQPQHF. The CDR3 DNA follows: TGTGCCAGCCGGAGGGTTCCCGGACGGCGCAATCAGCCCCAGCATTTT.

The chain carries TRBV18 and TRBJ1-4; TRBD1 is a possible D gene (6 bases). Germline CDR1 and CDR2: KGHSH and LQKENI. The CDR3 loop spans 15 amino acids. The ends were cut back, 5 bases at V and 2 bases at J, with 12 bases in the middle. CDR3 residues: CASSSTGLTNEKLFF. CDR3 nucleotides: TGTGCCAGCTCATCTACAGGGCTTACTAATGAAAAACTGTTTTTT.

This clone appeared a single time. The gene calls are TRBV19 and TRBJ2-2, with 8 bases that match TRBD1. CDR3 size: 14 residues. Looked up from germline, CDR1 is LNHDA and CDR2 is SQIVND (reference sequence). Trimming at V came to 7 bases and at J to 7 bases, leaving 8 bases not matched to a gene. CDR3 sequence reads: CASTRDRPGGELFF. The CDR3 DNA reads as TGTGCCAGTACCAGGGACAGGCCGGGCGGGGAGCTGTTTTTT.

V gene TRBV7-9 combines with J gene TRBJ2-3; 10 bases align to TRBD2. The germline CDR1 and CDR2 sequences are SEHNR and FQNEAQ (reference sequence). Trimming removed 7 bases from V and 2 bases from J; junction bases left unmatched: 6. There are 15 residues in the CDR3. CDR3 protein: CASKLAGVVTDTQYF. CDR3 sequence (DNA): TGTGCCAGCAAGCTAGCGGGGGTAGTCACAGATACGCAGTATTTT.

This clone came up once. The chain uses TRBV2 and TRBJ2-7; unclear D gene. CDR1 and CDR2 (germline): SNHLY, FYNNEI. V lost 7 bases, J lost 2 bases, and 12 bases lay in between. This CDR3 region has 13 residues. CDR3 sequence: CASMYSATYEQYF. The CDR3 nucleotides read TGTGCCAGCATGTACAGCGCGACCTACGAGCAGTACTTC.

V gene TRBV11-2 combines with J gene TRBJ1-5, with D maybe TRBD1 (6 bases). This CDR3 region has 15 residues. Deletions cut 1 base from V and 7 bases from J, with 14 bases between. Germline V gives CDR1 SGHAT, CDR2 FQNNGV. CDR3 coding DNA: TGTGCCAGCAGCTTAGGGACGGGGGCGAGGCAGCCCCAGCATTTT. Translating gives CASSLGTGARQPQHF.

The genes are TRBV4-2 and TRBJ1-3; D unclear. CDR3 size: 14 residues. Germline V lookup: CDR1 LGHNA, CDR2 YNFKEQ. Trimming removed 1 base at V and 2 bases at J, with 6 bases between. CDR3: CASSQVSTGNTIYF. The CDR3 nucleotides read TGTGCCAGCAGCCAAGTTTCTACTGGAAACACCATATATTTT.

V gene TRBV2 combines with J gene TRBJ2-1; 10 nucleotides line up with TRBD2. The CDR3 has 13 amino acids. The germline gives CDR1 SNHLY, CDR2 FYNNEI. V trimming: 6 bases; J trimming: 6 bases; junction bases outside the gene matches: 2. CDR3 in amino acids: CASRRTSGNEQFF. The CDR3 region has the DNA TGTGCCAGCAGGAGGACTAGCGGCAATGAGCAGTTCTTC. The complete variable domain, with remaining parts taken from reference TRBV2 and TRBJ2-1, reads EPEVTQTPSHQVTQMGQEVILRCVPISNHLYFYWYRQILGQKVEFLVSFYNNEISEKSEIFDDQFSVERPDGSNFTLKIRSTKLEDSAMYFCASRRTSGNEQFFGPGTRLTVL.

The count of this clone is one. V usage is TRBV4-2 and J usage is TRBJ1-4; 11 nucleotides line up with TRBD1. The V and J ends lost 0 bases and 8 bases, in that order; junction bases with no gene match: 5. The CDR3 has 16 residues. In germline, CDR1 is LGHNA, CDR2 YNFKEQ. The CDR3 loop reads CASSQDRDRGKEKLFF. The CDR3 DNA sequence: TGTGCCAGCAGCCAAGATCGGGACAGGGGGAAAGAAAAACTGTTTTTT.

The V gene is TRBV5-1, the J gene TRBJ1-3; TRBD1 is a possible D gene (5 bases). The V end was cut by 2 bases, the J end by 4 bases, with 10 bases between. Germline V lookup: CDR1 SGHRS, CDR2 YFSETQ. This CDR3 spans 14 amino acids. CDR3 sequence: CASSFGEGGNTIYF. CDR3 DNA: TGCGCCAGCAGCTTCGGAGAGGGGGGAAACACCATATATTTT.

The chain couples TRBV18 to TRBJ2-3, with D tentatively TRBD1 (5 bases). V lost 3 bases and J 4 bases, leaving 14 bases between the germline ends. This CDR3 has 15 amino acids. CDR1 and CDR2 (germline): KGHSH, LQKENI. As DNA, the CDR3 is TGTGCCAGCTCACCCCAGGGCCCGCCCGCAGATACGCAGTATTTT. Translation: CASSPQGPPADTQYF.

CDR3 DNA: TGCGCCAGCAGCGAAGGGATACAGGGTGGAAACACCATATATTTT. Amino acids: CASSEGIQGGNTIYF. The chain carries TRBV4-1 and TRBJ1-3; TRBD1 is a possible D gene (6 bases). The germline V gene encodes CDR1 MGHRA and CDR2 YSYEKL. The V gene lost 5 bases and the J gene lost 3 bases, with 14 bases spanning the gap. This CDR3 region has 15 residues.

This chain links TRBV13 with TRBJ1-6; D ambiguous. The CDR3 is 14 amino acids. The V gene's germline CDR1 is PRHDT and CDR2 FYEKMQ (reference sequence). V dropped 0 bases and J dropped 11 bases, with 11 bases sitting between them. CDR3 in amino acids: CASSLGPPPTPLHF. The CDR3 nucleotides read TGTGCCAGCAGCTTAGGACCGCCTCCTACACCCCTCCACTTT. Combining the CDR3 with reference TRBV13 and TRBJ1-6 gives the whole variable domain AAGVIQSPRHLIKEKRETATLKCYPIPRHDTVYWYQQGPGQDPQFLISFYEKMQSDKGSIPDRFSAQQFSDYHSELNMSSLELGDSALYFCASSLGPPPTPLHFGNGTRLTVT.

The chain has TRBV4-1 and TRBJ2-1; D is perhaps TRBD2 (7 bases). The CDR3 length is 18 residues. V was cut by 1 base and J by 7 bases, with 23 bases left in between. Germline V gene data show CDR1 as MGHRA and CDR2 as YSYEKL. The CDR3, as DNA: TGCGCCAGCAGCCAAGGGTTAATTGGGGCGGGGAGGGGGAATGAGCAGTTCTTC. Translation: CASSQGLIGAGRGNEQFF.

The V gene is TRBV5-1, the J gene TRBJ1-1; D might be TRBD1 (5 bases). Germline V gene sequence: CDR1 SGHRS, CDR2 YFSETQ. V lost 2 bases and J 6 bases, leaving 14 bases between the germline ends. The CDR3 has 14 amino acids. CDR3 nucleotides: TGCGCCAGCAGCTTCCGGGCCGGGGGAGCTGAAGCTTTCTTT. The encoded protein is CASSFRAGGAEAFF.

CDR3 region: CASSEQGPDIYGYTF. The CDR3 nucleotides are TGTGCCAGCAGTGAACAGGGGCCAGATATCTATGGCTACACCTTC. The chain uses TRBV25-1 and TRBJ1-2, with D perhaps TRBD1 (6 bases). The CDR3 covers 15 residues. Germline V CDR1 and CDR2: MGHDK, SYGVNS. V shed 2 bases and J shed 4 bases, with 14 bases lying between them.

The CDR3 coding sequence is TGCGCCAGCAGCAAACTAGCGGGGGGGCCAGATACGCAGTATTTT. This sequence encodes CASSKLAGGPDTQYF. The chain combines TRBV5-1 with TRBJ2-3, with 13 bases fitting TRBD2. The germline V gene has CDR1 SGHRS and CDR2 YFSETQ. The junction had 3 bases not matched to a gene; V was cut back by 4 bases and J by 4 bases. The CDR3 is made up of 15 amino acids. The variable domain in full, completed from reference TRBV5-1 and TRBJ2-3, reads KAGVTQTPRYLIKTRGQQVTLSCSPISGHRSVSWYQQTPGQGLQFLFEYFSETQRNKGNFPGRFSGRQFSNSRSEMNVSTLELGDSALYLCASSKLAGGPDTQYFGPGTRLTVL.

The chain is built from TRBV5-4 and TRBJ2-3; D is uncertain. The germline V gene encodes CDR1 SGHNT and CDR2 YYREEE (reference sequence). Trimming took off 0 bases at V and 3 bases at J, with 2 bases between the two ends. This CDR3 has 12 residues. This CDR3 reads CASSLVTDTQYF. DNA for the CDR3: TGTGCCAGCAGCTTGGTTACAGATACGCAGTATTTT.

The chain has TRBV15 and TRBJ2-1; TRBD2 might be the D (6 bases). The CDR3 runs to 11 residues. The ends were cut back, 8 bases at V and 7 bases at J, with 9 bases in the middle. The germline V gene has CDR1 LNHNV and CDR2 YYDKDF (reference sequence). CDR3 in DNA: TGTGCCACCCGGGGGAGAAATGAGCAGTTCTTC. It is translated as CATRGRNEQFF.

The genes are TRBV6-1 and TRBJ1-6; no reliable D call. Trimming removed 6 bases from V and 6 bases from J, with 12 bases in between. CDR3 length equals 14 residues. Germline CDR1 MNHNS, CDR2 SASEGT. The CDR3 DNA sequence: TGTGCCAGCAGGGTTCGGCGGATTAATTCACCCCTCCACTTT. It codes for CASRVRRINSPLHF.

This clone appeared once. The rearrangement joins TRBV18 to TRBJ2-7, with D hard to call. Germline V CDR1 and CDR2: KGHSH, LQKENI. CDR3 length: 16 amino acids. With 2 bases removed from V and 2 bases from J, the gap between germline ends came to 16 bases. The DNA for the CDR3 is TGTGCCAGCTCACCATCCAAGGTGTCCGGCGCCTACGAGCAGTACTTC. Translating it yields CASSPSKVSGAYEQYF.

This clone was recorded only once. The chain recombines TRBV5-1 with TRBJ1-2; 9 bases are a match to TRBD1. J lost 5 bases, V lost 1 base, and 6 bases had no gene match. This CDR3 has 15 amino acids. Per germline, CDR1 SGHRS and CDR2 YFSETQ. The CDR3 loop reads CASSLIPGQGYGYTF. CDR3 DNA sequence: TGCGCCAGCAGCTTGATTCCGGGACAGGGTTATGGCTACACCTTC.

The chain couples TRBV20-1 to TRBJ1-2; TRBD1 might be the D (6 bases). The CDR3 spans 11 residues. Germline CDR1 reads DFQATT; CDR2 reads SNEGSKA (reference sequence). Trimming pared 4 bases from V and 8 bases from J, leaving 11 bases between. The CDR3 DNA reads TGCAGTGCTAAACAGGGAGGCGGCTACACCTTC. Encoded protein: CSAKQGGGYTF.

The chain couples TRBV18 to TRBJ2-3; 8 positions match TRBD1. This CDR3 spans 16 amino acids. The germline V gene has CDR1 KGHSH and CDR2 LQKENI. V shed 1 base, J shed 2 bases, and the junction held 5 bases outside the gene matches. The CDR3 region is CASSPRPGGFTDTQYF. DNA for the CDR3: TGTGCCAGCTCACCACGGCCAGGGGGCTTCACAGATACGCAGTATTTT.

V usage is TRBV19 and J usage is TRBJ2-1, with D possibly being TRBD2 (6 bases). V was trimmed by 3 bases and J by 8 bases, leaving 20 bases between them. Germline V gives CDR1 LNHDA, CDR2 SQIVND (reference sequence). The CDR3 loop spans 16 amino acids. The CDR3 coding sequence is TGTGCCAGTAGTATCGGTGGAGGGTTAGGTCGTGATGAGCAGTTCTTC. As protein: CASSIGGGLGRDEQFF.

The CDR3 protein is CASSLGFATNEKLFF. The CDR3 DNA reads TGTGCCAGCAGCTTGGGCTTTGCAACTAATGAAAAACTGTTTTTT. This rearrangement joins TRBV5-5 to TRBJ1-4; D remains ambiguous. From germline, CDR1 is SGHKS and CDR2 YYEKEE (reference sequence). The V gene lost 0 bases and the J gene lost 0 bases, with 6 bases spanning the gap. The CDR3 totals 15 residues. The variable domain in full, with the rest retrieved from reference TRBV5-5 and TRBJ1-4, is DAGVTQSPTHLIKTRGQQVTLRCSPISGHKSVSWYQQVLGQGPQFIFQYYEKEERGRGNFPDRFSARQFPNYSSELNVNALLLGDSALYLCASSLGFATNEKLFFGSGTQLSVL.